This T cell receptor beta chain comes out of a study of beta chain features in type 1 diabetes. cDNA synthesis used the whole RNA isolate, giving expressed TCRB sequences. The protocol was immunoSEQ multiplex PCR, while the TCRdb copy is restricted to in-frame clones and leaves out a portion. The sample yields around 310,000 clones, approximately 11% seen once. The ends were cut back, 4 bases at V and 4 bases at J, with 11 bases in the middle. In germline, CDR1 is SGHTA, CDR2 FQGNSA. The CDR3 is made up of 13 amino acids. This clone has just a few counts. The clonotype comes from a woman aged 25 to 39 in good health. The specimen was naive CD4+ T cells from blood. The chain recombines TRBV7-2 with TRBJ2-7; D is perhaps TRBD2 (6 bases). The CDR3 reads CASSSGLGYEQYF. In DNA, the CDR3 is TGTGCCAGCAGCTCGGGACTGGGATACGAGCAGTACTTC.